The clone carrying this TCR beta chain was seen only once. Source study methods: Estimation of nucleated cell counts was performed using reference gene primer amplification. Sequencing used immunoSEQ multiplex PCR; TCRdb keeps in-frame clones, though not all of them. The V and J calls and clone size come from that table; D and trimming were worked out from the DNA. Of some 200,000 clones in the sample, around 85% are singletons; the top ten hold about 1.3%. The sample is drawn from a study of blood T cell repertoires in COVID-19. Study-wide context: The cDNA or gDNA used as material had been derived from T cells, B-cell-depleted T cells, or PBMCs.

Those enrolled, adults aged 18 to 89 years, came from about two dozen US areas. Participants reported their clinical history, and cohort assignment relied on those reports. This CDR3 contains 13 residues. Looked up from germline, CDR1 is SGHNT and CDR2 is YYREEE (reference sequence). V was pared by 2 bases and J by 8 bases, with 13 bases between. Sequenced: PBMCs or T cells enriched from blood (not recorded which). The V and J genes are TRBV5-4 and TRBJ1-2, with TRBD1 as a possible D gene (5 bases). The sequence derives from a woman between 35 and 50 years old with acute COVID-19. Here the CDR3 reads CASSFWRGRGYTF. CDR3 nucleotide sequence: TGTGCCAGCAGCTTCTGGAGGGGTAGGGGCTACACCTTC.